This TCR beta chain was sequenced for a study of blood T cell repertoires in COVID-19. Study information: T cells, B-cell-depleted T cells, or PBMCs provided the cDNA or gDNA that served as material.

Some clones are missing from TCRdb's copy, which holds only in-frame ones; the method was immunoSEQ multiplex PCR. The table has 130,000 or so clones, around 80% seen once; the top ten hold 10% to 15%. V was pared by 8 bases and J by 10 bases, with 13 bases of the junction left unmatched. The CDR3 consists of 13 residues. CDR1 and CDR2 from the germline V gene are MDHEN and SYDVKM. The specimen sequenced was peripheral blood. This chain connects TRBV28 to TRBJ1-1; 7 nucleotides match TRBD1. The source of this sequence is a woman between 55 and 75 years old with acute or convalescent COVID-19. CDR3 in DNA: TGTGCCAGCGAAACCCAGGGGGAAGTGAGAGCTTTCTTT. As protein: CASETQGEVRAFF.